One sample yielded the 15 T cell receptor beta chains listed below, sequenced in a study of cytomegalovirus exposure and HLA in healthy donors. The PCR ran on 60 Vbeta and 13 Jbeta primers. The repertoire was sequenced with immunoSEQ multiplex PCR; TCRdb's copy has only in-frame clones and lacks some. The data contain 200,000 or so clones, around four fifths of them singletons. Source material: PBMCs. These receptors were obtained from a middle-aged woman in good health and CMV-seronegative.

V is TRBV5-4 and J is TRBJ2-3; 9 bases match TRBD2. Germline V gene lookup returns CDR1 SGHNT and CDR2 YYREEE (reference sequence). The CDR3 is 18 residues long. The ends lost 3 bases at V and 5 bases at J; junction bases unmatched: 16. The CDR3 sequence: CASSSGAVAGGRRDTQYF. The CDR3 DNA is TGTGCCAGCAGCTCGGGGGCGGTTGCGGGAGGGCGGAGAGATACGCAGTATTTT.

The chain carries TRBV13 and TRBJ2-3; 12 positions match TRBD2. This CDR3 region has 19 residues. V lost 0 bases, J lost 4 bases, and 11 bases stayed unmatched. CDR1 is PRHDT, CDR2 FYEKMQ, per germline (reference sequence). CDR3 protein: CASSLGTSGSGSLADTQYF. CDR3 DNA: TGTGCCAGCAGCTTAGGGACTAGCGGGAGCGGGTCCTTAGCAGATACGCAGTATTTT.

The chain joins TRBV6-5 to TRBJ1-5; no firm D call. The CDR3 loop spans 13 amino acids. Trimming left V 6 bases short and J 3 bases short, with 9 bases between. CDR1 MNHEY and CDR2 SVGAGI come from the germline V gene. The CDR3 loop is CASSHADNQPQHF. In DNA, the CDR3 is TGTGCCAGCAGCCATGCAGACAATCAGCCCCAGCATTTT.

Remarks on this clone: Other DNA sequences in the sample encode the same CDR3. This chain links TRBV7-8 with TRBJ2-2; TRBD2 matches 12 bases. CDR3 length: 15 amino acids. V gave up 4 bases and J gave up 6 bases; unmatched junction bases: 3. From germline, CDR1 is SGHVS and CDR2 FQNEAQ. The CDR3 nucleotides read TGTGCCAGCAGCTCTCTAGCGGGAGGGTCCGGGGAGCTGTTTTTT. It is translated as CASSSLAGGSGELFF.

This clone was found once. The rearrangement uses TRBV6-1 and TRBJ1-5; 8 nucleotides line up with TRBD1. Per germline, CDR1 MNHNS and CDR2 SASEGT. Germline trimming cut 5 bases from V and 7 bases from J; bases unmatched to any gene: 7. The CDR3 runs 14 residues. CDR3 protein: CASSHGTGEQPQHF. Written as DNA, the CDR3 is TGTGCCAGCAGTCACGGGACAGGTGAACAGCCCCAGCATTTT.

This clone has more than one count but fewer than ten. The J gene is TRBJ2-5, the V gene TRBV2; D is uncertain. Germline V CDR1 and CDR2: SNHLY, FYNNEI. The CDR3 runs 11 residues. Trimming removed 4 bases from V and 2 bases from J, with 2 bases in between. DNA of the CDR3: TGTGCCAGCAGTGCTCAAGAGACCCAGTACTTC. Amino acid sequence: CASSAQETQYF.

The chain has TRBV6-6 and TRBJ2-7; 10 bases match TRBD2. There are 16 residues in the CDR3. Germline loops: CDR1 MNHNY, CDR2 SVGAGI (reference sequence). Trimming removed 6 bases from V and 3 bases from J; junction bases left unmatched: 11. In nucleotides, the CDR3 is TGTGCCAGCAGGACGGATTCGGGGACTAGCGTCTACGAGCAGTACTTC. It codes for CASRTDSGTSVYEQYF.

This chain joins TRBV7-9 and TRBJ1-2; D is perhaps TRBD1 (5 bases). V was clipped by 1 base and J by 3 bases, with 6 bases between them. Germline V gene lookup returns CDR1 SEHNR and CDR2 FQNEAQ (reference sequence). CDR3 length: 13 residues. CDR3 coding DNA: TGTGCCAGCAGCTTAGTCAGGGACTATGGCTACACCTTC. Translating gives CASSLVRDYGYTF.

The chain has TRBV19 and TRBJ1-1; TRBD1 matches at 7 bases. The CDR3 has 15 residues. Trimming removed 9 bases from V and 7 bases from J; junction bases left unmatched: 17. The V gene's germline CDR1 is LNHDA and CDR2 SQIVND (reference sequence). The CDR3 here is CASNGGDSRMGEAFF. CDR3 DNA: TGTGCCAGCAACGGGGGGGACAGCAGGATGGGTGAAGCTTTCTTT.

This chain links TRBV10-2 with TRBJ1-2; 11 bases fit TRBD1. CDR1 is WSHSY, CDR2 SAAADI, per germline. This CDR3 spans 16 amino acids. Trimming removed 0 bases from V and 6 bases from J; junction bases left unmatched: 6. The CDR3, as DNA: TGCGCCAGCAGTGAGTCCCCGCGGACAGGGGGCCATGGCTACACCTTC. Translated, it gives CASSESPRTGGHGYTF.

The CDR3 DNA reads as TGTGCCAGCAGCTTATCACGACAGTACTCTGGAAACACCATATATTTT. Its translation: CASSLSRQYSGNTIYF. The J gene is TRBJ1-3, the V gene TRBV7-2; the D gene is possibly TRBD1 (5 bases). V was trimmed by 2 bases and J by 0 bases, leaving 11 bases between them. Germline V CDR1 and CDR2: SGHTA, FQGNSA. This CDR3 region has 16 residues.

The chain recombines TRBV19 with TRBJ1-3; a weak D match, TRBD1 (6 bases). The germline gives CDR1 LNHDA, CDR2 SQIVND (reference sequence). The CDR3 length is 15 residues. Trimming removed 6 bases from V and 0 bases from J, with 12 bases in between. The DNA for the CDR3 is TGTGCCAGTAGACGGGGACATAACTCTGGAAACACCATATATTTT. This translates into CASRRGHNSGNTIYF.

The CDR3, as DNA: TGTGCCAGCAGCGGTCGAACCGGGACTAGCGGGAGAAGGAATGAGCAGTTCTTC. It specifies CASSGRTGTSGRRNEQFF. J is TRBJ2-1 and V is TRBV7-2; the match to TRBD2 covers 14 bases. Losses at the gene ends were 5 bases for V and 7 bases for J; bases not matched to a gene: 13. This CDR3 is 18 amino acids long. The germline V gene encodes CDR1 SGHTA and CDR2 FQGNSA.

This clone appeared once. V is TRBV11-3 and J is TRBJ2-1; 8 nucleotides line up with TRBD2. The ends lost 5 bases at V and 10 bases at J; junction bases unmatched: 13. Germline V gene data show CDR1 as SGHNT and CDR2 as YENEEA. This CDR3 spans 15 amino acids. The DNA for the CDR3 is TGTGCCAGCAGCCCCCCCCAAAGCGGGAGAGAAGAGCAGTTCTTC. Its translation is CASSPPQSGREEQFF.

As to this clone: This sample also contains other DNA sequences that code for the same CDR3. The V call is TRBV29-1, the J call TRBJ2-5; 7 bases line up with TRBD2. Germline CDR1 is SQVTM and CDR2 is ANQGSEA. V lost 6 bases, J lost 5 bases, and 0 bases stayed unmatched. CDR3 length equals 10 residues. CDR3 sequence: CSVGGETQYF. CDR3 in DNA: TGCAGCGTGGGGGGGGAGACCCAGTACTTC.